This is a list of T cell receptor beta chains from one sample in a study of Graves' ophthalmopathy and Graves' hyperthyroidism. TCRdb re-called the multiplex PCR reads with MiXCR, one entry per CDR3 protein. This sample yields 400,000 to 450,000 distinct CDR3 sequences, of which around 21% are seen a single time; approximately 3% belongs to the top ten. The sample consisted of peripheral blood. These TCRs come from a woman aged 18 to 35 with stable Graves' hyperthyroidism. The CDR3 runs from the conserved cysteine through the conserved F or W. Each record gives: CDR3 protein, CDR3 DNA, J gene, clone size, CDR3 length, V gene, D gene. A D gene is named only where the DNA matches it firmly. Rows may omit the clone size; those that give it use once, few, many or a size class.

CDR3aa: CASSLASGTVELFF
CDR3nt: TGTGCCAGCAGTTTGGCTAGCGGGACTGTCGAGCTGTTTTTT
j_gene: TRBJ2-2
abundance: .
len: 14
v_gene: TRBV27
d_gene: TRBD2

CDR3aa: CASSLSGTAFETQYF
CDR3nt: TGTGCCAGCAGCCTAAGCGGGACCGCATTCGAGACCCAGTACTTC
j_gene: TRBJ2-5
abundance: many
len: 15
v_gene: TRBV7-3
d_gene: TRBD2

CDR3aa: CASSPSGEWRYEQYF
CDR3nt: TGTGCCAGCAGCCCCAGCGGAGAGTGGCGCTACGAGCAGTACTTC
j_gene: TRBJ2-7
abundance: many
len: 15
v_gene: TRBV4-2
d_gene: .

CDR3aa: CASSQERTGKTTEAFF
CDR3nt: TGCGCCAGCAGCCAAGAAAGGACAGGGAAGACCACTGAAGCTTTCTTT
j_gene: TRBJ1-1
abundance: few
len: 16
v_gene: TRBV4-1
d_gene: TRBD1

CDR3aa: CASRIAGNTGELFF
CDR3nt: TGTGCCAGTCGCATAGCGGGGAACACCGGGGAGCTGTTTTTT
j_gene: TRBJ2-2
abundance: few
len: 14
v_gene: TRBV19
d_gene: TRBD2

CDR3aa: CASSATQAEQYF
CDR3nt: TGTGCCAGCAGTGCAACCCAGGCCGAGCAGTACTTC
j_gene: TRBJ2-7
abundance: .
len: 12
v_gene: TRBV6-2/TRBV6-3
d_gene: .

CDR3aa: CASSSPLAGVYEQYF
CDR3nt: TGTGCCAGCAGCTCCCCACTAGCGGGGGTCTACGAGCAGTACTTC
j_gene: TRBJ2-7
abundance: .
len: 15
v_gene: TRBV7-2
d_gene: TRBD2

CDR3aa: CSAPSGTGSFEQYF
CDR3nt: TGCAGTGCTCCCTCCGGGACAGGGTCATTCGAGCAGTACTTC
j_gene: TRBJ2-7
abundance: many
len: 14
v_gene: TRBV20-1
d_gene: TRBD1

CDR3aa: CASTRGGGQGSNYGYTF
CDR3nt: TGTGCCAGCACCCGGGGGGGGGGACAGGGATCAAACTATGGCTACACCTTC
j_gene: TRBJ1-2
abundance: .
len: 17
v_gene: TRBV6-4
d_gene: TRBD1

CDR3aa: CASSLREIQETQYF
CDR3nt: TGTGCCAGCAGCTTACGCGAGATCCAAGAGACCCAGTACTTC
j_gene: TRBJ2-5
abundance: many
len: 14
v_gene: TRBV7-6
d_gene: .

CDR3aa: CASSYTRGLAGEGTQYF
CDR3nt: TGTGCCAGCAGTTATACAAGAGGACTAGCGGGAGAGGGGACCCAGTACTTC
j_gene: TRBJ2-5
abundance: .
len: 17
v_gene: TRBV6-2/TRBV6-3
d_gene: TRBD2

CDR3aa: CASLTPYTEAFF
CDR3nt: TGTGCCAGTCTGACACCCTACACTGAAGCTTTCTTT
j_gene: TRBJ1-1
abundance: many
len: 12
v_gene: TRBV12-3/TRBV12-4
d_gene: .

CDR3aa: CAISATMGQISNYGYTF
CDR3nt: TGTGCCATCAGTGCAACTATGGGACAGATTTCTAACTATGGCTACACCTTC
j_gene: TRBJ1-2
abundance: once
len: 17
v_gene: TRBV10-3
d_gene: TRBD1

CDR3aa: CASSPLGTGYGYTF
CDR3nt: TGTGCCAGCAGCCCATTAGGGACAGGATATGGCTACACCTTC
j_gene: TRBJ1-2
abundance: few
len: 14
v_gene: TRBV28
d_gene: TRBD1

CDR3aa: CASSLRLRDTYDHGYTF
CDR3nt: TGTGCCAGCAGTTTAAGGCTCCGGGACACCTACGACCATGGCTACACCTTC
j_gene: TRBJ1-2
abundance: .
len: 17
v_gene: TRBV28
d_gene: .